Sequencing of this TCR beta chain was carried out in a study of T cell changes during pregnancy in multiple sclerosis. Method: immunoSEQ multiplex PCR; TCRdb's copy keeps in-frame clones and lacks some. The repertoire includes tens of thousands of clones, 85% to 90% of them detected once, and 0.58% sits in the top ten. This TCR derives from a female donor with multiple sclerosis, enrolled in a pregnancy study. The sequences come from CD4+ T cells from peripheral blood mononuclear cells, collected in the first trimester of pregnancy.

CDR3 sequence: CSASMTSGRQETQYF. The CDR3, as DNA: TGCAGCGCTAGTATGACTAGCGGGAGGCAAGAGACCCAGTACTTC. The chain links TRBV29-1 to TRBJ2-5, with 13 positions matching TRBD2. CDR1 is SQVTM, CDR2 ANQGSEA, per germline. This CDR3 comprises 15 residues. V lost 7 bases, J lost 2 bases, and 7 bases stayed unmatched.